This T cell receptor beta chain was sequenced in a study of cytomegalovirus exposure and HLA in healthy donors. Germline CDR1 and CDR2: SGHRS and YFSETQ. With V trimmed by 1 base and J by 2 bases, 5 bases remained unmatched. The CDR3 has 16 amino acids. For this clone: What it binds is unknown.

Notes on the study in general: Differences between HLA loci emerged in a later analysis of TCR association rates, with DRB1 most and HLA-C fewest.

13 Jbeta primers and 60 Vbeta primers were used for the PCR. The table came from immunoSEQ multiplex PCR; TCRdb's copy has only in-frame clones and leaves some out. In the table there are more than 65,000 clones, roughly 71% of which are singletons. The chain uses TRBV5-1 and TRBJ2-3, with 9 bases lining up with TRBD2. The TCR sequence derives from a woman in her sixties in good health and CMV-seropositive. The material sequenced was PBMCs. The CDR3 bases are TGCGCCAGCAGCTTGTCGGCGGGGGGGATCACAGATACGCAGTATTTT. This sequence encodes CASSLSAGGITDTQYF.